A single sample gave rise to the 10 T cell receptor beta chains below, sequenced in a study of T-cell memory formation after mild COVID-19. TCRdb reanalysed the 5' RACE reads using MiXCR and keeps one entry per CDR3 protein. The profile shows about 450,000 distinct CDR3 sequences, less than 25% of them singletons. Sequencing input: PBMCs or a T cell subset sorted from them (not recorded which). Receptors were obtained from an adult woman who had mild COVID-19 (a few samples of this study predate the infection). Cell type and time point are not known.

In this sample, this clonotype turned up a few times. The J gene is TRBJ2-1, the V gene TRBV7-2, with 7 bases aligning to TRBD1. The CDR3 has 14 amino acids. Germline CDR1 is SGHTA and CDR2 is FQGNSA. The V segment lost 4 bases and the J segment 10 bases; nucleotides outside the gene matches: 10. The CDR3 DNA sequence: TGTGCCAGCAGCTCACTCGGGACAGCCGGAGAGCAGTTCTTC. Translated, it gives CASSSLGTAGEQFF.

The sample holds a few counts of this clonotype. The CDR3 DNA sequence: TGTGCCAGCAGTCCTACTAGCGGGGCCCCAGATACGCAGTATTTT. As protein: CASSPTSGAPDTQYF. The chain joins TRBV5-5 to TRBJ2-3, with 10 positions matching TRBD2. The CDR3 is 15 amino acids. In germline, CDR1 is SGHKS, CDR2 YYEKEE (reference sequence). The trim removed 5 bases at V and 4 bases at J, leaving 7 bases unmatched.

The J gene is TRBJ1-5, the V gene TRBV20-1, with D hard to call. Germline-derived CDR1 and CDR2 are DFQATT and SNEGSKA (reference sequence). V was shortened by 1 base and J by 0 bases, with 4 bases between the two germline ends. This CDR3 contains 13 residues. The CDR3 is CSARGDSNQPQHF. The DNA for the CDR3 is TGCAGTGCTAGAGGGGATAGCAATCAGCCCCAGCATTTT.

The sample holds many counts of this clonotype. J is TRBJ2-3 and V is TRBV7-3, with a possible D match to TRBD1 (7 bases). The CDR3 covers 18 residues. V gave up 0 bases and J gave up 0 bases, with 16 bases separating them. Germline values: CDR1 SGHTA, CDR2 FQGTGA. In DNA form, the CDR3 reads TGTGCCAGCAGCTTAACGTCAGGAGGGGGCGGTAGCACAGATACGCAGTATTTT. Amino acid sequence: CASSLTSGGGGSTDTQYF.

This clonotype was counted between two and nine times. The rearrangement links TRBV2 to TRBJ1-1; TRBD1 might be the D (5 bases). The V and J ends lost 6 bases and 3 bases respectively, with 14 bases between them. The CDR3 runs to 14 residues. Per germline, CDR1 SNHLY and CDR2 FYNNEI. The CDR3 protein is CASSLEGRDTEAFF. As DNA, the CDR3 is TGTGCCAGCAGCCTGGAGGGGCGAGACACTGAAGCTTTCTTT.

The chain links TRBV20-1 to TRBJ2-3, with 8 bases aligning to TRBD2. In germline, CDR1 is DFQATT, CDR2 SNEGSKA (reference sequence). CDR3 length equals 13 residues. The V gene end was trimmed by 0 bases and the J gene end by 10 bases; junction bases not matched to a gene: 6. The CDR3 loop is CSAREGGRTAQYF. CDR3 coding DNA: TGCAGTGCTAGAGAAGGCGGGAGGACGGCGCAGTATTTT.

The gene calls are TRBV5-1 and TRBJ2-5; D is perhaps TRBD2 (6 bases). Per germline, CDR1 SGHRS and CDR2 YFSETQ. This CDR3 contains 16 residues. Between the trimmed V and J ends, which lost 4 bases and 2 bases, there was a span of 18 bases. Written as DNA, the CDR3 is TGCGCCAGCAGCGCCGGGACTTCAATTCGACAAGAGACCCAGTACTTC. Protein: CASSAGTSIRQETQYF. The full variable domain, completed using reference TRBV5-1 and TRBJ2-5, is KAGVTQTPRYLIKTRGQQVTLSCSPISGHRSVSWYQQTPGQGLQFLFEYFSETQRNKGNFPGRFSGRQFSNSRSEMNVSTLELGDSALYLCASSAGTSIRQETQYFGPGTRLLVL.

The chain couples TRBV6-5 to TRBJ1-2; 12 positions match TRBD1. Germline CDR1 and CDR2: MNHEY and SVGAGI. This CDR3 spans 16 amino acids. Trimming cost V 4 bases and J 5 bases; bases outside gene matches: 8. The CDR3, as DNA: TGTGCCAGCAGTTCCCGACCGGGACAGGGGGCTTATGGCTACACCTTC. This encodes CASSSRPGQGAYGYTF.

The V and J genes are TRBV30 and TRBJ2-3; no clear D. Deletions cut 1 base from V and 4 bases from J, with 6 bases between. CDR3 length equals 12 residues. Germline V CDR1 and CDR2: GTSNPN, SVGIG (reference sequence). The CDR3 region has the DNA TGTGCCTGGAGTGGGGGTCCAGATACGCAGTATTTT. Translated: CAWSGGPDTQYF. The full variable domain, rest sourced from reference TRBV30 and TRBJ2-3, is SQTIHQWPATLVQPVGSPLSLECTVEGTSNPNLYWYRQAAGRGLQLLFYSVGIGQISSEVPQNLSASRPQDRQFILSSKKLLLSDSGFYLCAWSGGPDTQYFGPGTRLTVL.

The chain couples TRBV6-6 to TRBJ1-4; 7 positions match TRBD1. Unmatched junction bases numbered 4, after V lost 2 bases and J lost 4 bases. The CDR3 has 15 amino acids. The germline V gene encodes CDR1 MNHNY and CDR2 SVGAGI (reference sequence). The CDR3 nucleotides are TGTGCCAGCAGTTACGATAGGGGGCTTAATGAAAAACTGTTTTTT. Translation gives CASSYDRGLNEKLFF.